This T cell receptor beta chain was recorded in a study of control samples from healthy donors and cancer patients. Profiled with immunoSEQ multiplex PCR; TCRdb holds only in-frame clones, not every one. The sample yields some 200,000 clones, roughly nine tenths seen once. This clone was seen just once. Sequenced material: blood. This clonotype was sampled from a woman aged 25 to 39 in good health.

Here the CDR3 DNA reads TGTGCCAGCAGTCTACAGGGCCTTGGGGCCAACGTCCTGACTTTC. Amino acids: CASSLQGLGANVLTF. The chain combines TRBV27 with TRBJ2-6; D may be TRBD1 (6 bases). With 5 bases removed from V and 3 bases from J, the gap between germline ends came to 11 bases. CDR1 and CDR2 from the germline V gene are MNHEY and SMNVEV (reference sequence). CDR3 length equals 15 residues.